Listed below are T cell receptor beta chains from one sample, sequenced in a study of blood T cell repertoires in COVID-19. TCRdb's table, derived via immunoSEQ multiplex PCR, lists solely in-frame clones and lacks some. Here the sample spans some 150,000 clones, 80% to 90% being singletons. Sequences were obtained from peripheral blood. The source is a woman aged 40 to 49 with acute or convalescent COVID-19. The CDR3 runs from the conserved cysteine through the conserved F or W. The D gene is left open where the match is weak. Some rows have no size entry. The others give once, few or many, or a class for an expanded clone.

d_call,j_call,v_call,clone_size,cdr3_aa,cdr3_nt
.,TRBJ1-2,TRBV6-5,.,CASSYSPTLGYGYTF,TGTGCCAGCAGTTACTCTCCGACATTGGGCTATGGCTACACCTTC
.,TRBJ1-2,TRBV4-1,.,CASSQEKGGAQNYGYTF,TGCGCCAGCAGCCAAGAGAAGGGAGGGGCCCAAAACTATGGCTACACCTTC
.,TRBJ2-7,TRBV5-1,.,CASSFDSSSYEQYF,TGCGCCAGCAGCTTCGACTCCTCCTCCTACGAGCAGTACTTC
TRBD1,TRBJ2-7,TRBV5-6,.,CASSSNRGYEQYF,TGTGCCAGCAGCTCGAACAGGGGCTACGAGCAGTACTTC
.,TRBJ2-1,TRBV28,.,CASSLRPGAYNEQFF,TGTGCCAGCAGTTTACGGCCAGGGGCCTACAATGAGCAGTTCTTC
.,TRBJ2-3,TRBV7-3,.,CASSQGGSTDTQYF,TGTGCCAGCAGCCAAGGCGGCAGCACAGATACGCAGTATTTT
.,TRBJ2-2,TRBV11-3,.,CASSFGGTNTGELFF,TGTGCCAGCAGCTTTGGCGGGACGAACACCGGGGAGCTGTTTTTT
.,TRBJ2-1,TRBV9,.,CASSVGPTGLSSRDEQFF,TGTGCCAGCAGCGTAGGGCCTACAGGGTTGTCTTCCCGGGATGAGCAGTTCTTC
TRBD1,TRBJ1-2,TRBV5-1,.,CASSKAGTGAHGYTF,TGCGCCAGCAGCAAAGCCGGGACAGGGGCTCATGGCTACACCTTC
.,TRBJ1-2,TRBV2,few,CASSDSYGYTF,TGTGCCAGCAGTGACAGCTATGGCTACACCTTC
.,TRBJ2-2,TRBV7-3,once,CASSLRTGELFF,TGTGCCAGCAGCTTAAGGACTGGGGAGCTGTTTTTT
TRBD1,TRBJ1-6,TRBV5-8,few,CASSSRTGPSPLHF,TGTGCCAGCAGCTCTAGGACAGGGCCCTCACCCCTCCACTTT